This TCR beta chain stems from a study of beta chain features in type 1 diabetes (dated by TCRdb to the late 2010s). Background on the whole study: Patients and healthy donors did not differ in mean age, gender distribution, total cell number or subset yield. Naive and central memory subsets were obtained from all 28 donors, but regulatory and stem cell-like memory subsets were isolated from only 8 patients and about 8 healthy donors. A total of 90 million to 140 million sorted cells were examined across all samples, and RNA yield correlated strongly with the number of cells per subset. In the study, recently diagnosed type 1 diabetes patients and matched healthy donors were compared on the TCRB repertoires of their sorted circulating CD4+ T cell subsets. The investigation overall reported the following: PCR might favor shorter templates, but patient and control samples were amplified and corrected together, so any skew would affect both groups equally. The naive, central memory and regulatory TCRB repertoires appeared to resemble one another more closely among patients than among healthy donors. Because small numbers of individuals were included in the HLA sub-analyses, any influence of HLA type on TCRB rearrangement was left unresolved. Because cDNA rather than genomic DNA was sequenced, highly expressing activated cells could have been over-represented, although no difference in activation and CD3 levels was found between groups. Type 1 diabetes patients showed a moderate but significant shortening of TCRB CDR3 length in all four CD4+ subsets. At VDJ recombination sites, patients with type 1 diabetes made fewer insertions and deleted more nucleotides, a pattern implying thymic rearrangement abnormalities.

From each donor, a single peripheral blood sample of around 120 mL on average was drawn into heparinised tubes. Naive, central memory, regulatory and stem cell-like memory CD4+ T cells were sorted on a BD FACSAria II using a panel including CD45RO, CCR7, CD25, CD127, CD95 and CD27. A purity above 98% was achieved for all sorted populations. PBMCs were separated immediately by Lymphoprep density gradient centrifugation and were stained directly, without being cultured. To minimize batch effects, samples were stained and sorted in pairs, one healthy donor with one patient per experiment. The germline V gene provides CDR1 SGDLS and CDR2 YYNGEE. Trimming costs V 0 bases and J 4 bases, and their ends lie 11 bases apart. Its CDR3 holds 15 amino acids, cysteine through phenylalanine. The entry retains the CDR3 DNA only, 45 bases that are in frame from base 1. Notes on this clone: Its antigen remains undetermined. It has no much larger one-base neighbor in the sample; base qualities were not kept.

The High Capacity cDNA Reverse Transcription Kit was used to reverse transcribe all of the isolated RNA, meaning that expressed TCRB transcripts were what got sequenced. Deep immunoSEQ sequencing was performed on naive, central memory and regulatory T cell samples, with an average of around 3.4 million total reads per sample. After sorted cells were lysed in RLT buffer, RNA was extracted with DNase-treated RNeasy Micro or Mini kits, with the choice depending on cell number. Each cell subset was processed on its own to prevent cross-contamination, while patient and healthy donor samples were processed together. The immunoSEQ multiplex PCR was used to amplify TCRB sequences from cDNA, yielding 87-bp fragments that span the CDR3 region. Sequencing of the amplicons was performed on the Illumina HiSeq platform. In the authors' own workflow: Synthetic template baselines were used to correct PCR bias computationally, reads within Hamming distance 2 were collapsed, and singletons that could not be merged were discarded. By aligning reads against IMGT, V, D and J genes, CDR3 length, and insertions or deletions at six rearrangement sites were assigned. Within each subset, clonotype counts were normalized to sorted cell number, after which true diversity and Gini coefficients were computed with the tcR R package. The overlap coefficient, calculated on TCRB nucleotide sequences, was used to measure repertoire sharing. Out-of-frame TCRB sequences from naive cells were analyzed to stand in for the pre-selection repertoire. TCRdb took over this immuneACCESS table, retaining in-frame rearrangements with V and J assigned. Such tables are incomplete; in checked studies, under half of the missing clones stem from an unresolved V gene, and the remainder is unexplained. The V and J calls and clone size were taken over from that table, and D and trimming were inferred from the DNA. In all, the sample holds 350,000 to 400,000 clones, and about 15% of those were seen once. Roughly 0.019% of the sample is taken by the ten largest.

This sequence was found in a woman aged 18 to 35 in good health. The sequenced sample was naive CD4+ T cells from blood. This specimen's cell subset or site label, per the study, means: true naive CD4+ T cells. The chain is made from TRBV9 and TRBJ2-1, and TRBD2 may be the D gene, going by 7 matching bases. The nucleotides read TGTGCCAGCAGCGTAGGGGGGGGGCAATACAATGAGCAGTTCTTC. This codes for CASSVGGGQYNEQFF.